This TCR beta chain was captured in a study of blood T cells in healthy people across ages. A second PCR, run for about 6 to 11 cycles, used a sample-barcoded 5' primer plus a J-beta primer mix. A template-switch adaptor that had 12 random nucleotides put a tag on each cDNA molecule. Every sample produced at least 2.5 million CDR3-containing paired-end reads. TCRdb analysed the 5' RACE reads with MiXCR anew, one entry per CDR3 protein. The data show 1 million or so distinct CDR3 sequences, approximately 26% seen once. Extracted total RNA amounted to at least 5 micrograms for each sample. Trimming stripped 1 base from V and 8 bases from J, with 17 bases between. This CDR3 is 16 amino acids long. The germline V gene encodes CDR1 SGHTA and CDR2 FQGNSA. These records were also assigned to another study, of T cells of mothers and their children.

The rearrangement joins TRBV7-2 to TRBJ1-4; weak D call: TRBD1 (6 bases). The receptor was derived from a girl aged 2 to 10 in good health. The sequencing input was blood. This CDR3 is CASSLVTGQGEEKLFF. In DNA form, the CDR3 reads TGTGCCAGCAGCTTAGTTACAGGGCAGGGTGAGGAAAAACTGTTTTTT.